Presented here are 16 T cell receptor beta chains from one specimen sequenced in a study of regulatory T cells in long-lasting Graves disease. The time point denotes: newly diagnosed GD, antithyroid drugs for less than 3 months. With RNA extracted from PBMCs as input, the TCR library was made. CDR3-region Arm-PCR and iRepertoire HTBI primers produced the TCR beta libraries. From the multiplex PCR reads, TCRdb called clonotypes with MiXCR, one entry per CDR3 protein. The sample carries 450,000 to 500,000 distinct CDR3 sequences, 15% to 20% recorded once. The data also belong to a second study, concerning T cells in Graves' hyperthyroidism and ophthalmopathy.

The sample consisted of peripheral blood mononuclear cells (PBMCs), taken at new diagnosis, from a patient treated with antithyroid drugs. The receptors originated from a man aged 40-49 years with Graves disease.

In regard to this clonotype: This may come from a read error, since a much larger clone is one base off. CDR3 residues: CASSSRPGGGSPYNEQFF. As DNA, the CDR3 is TGTGCCAGCAGCTCTAGGCCAGGCGGGGGGAGCCCCTACAATGAGCAGTTCTTC. J is TRBJ2-1 and V is TRBV11-2; 8 bases line up with TRBD2. Germline V lookup: CDR1 SGHAT, CDR2 FQNNGV. The junction had 13 bases not matched to a gene; V was cut back by 4 bases and J by 2 bases. The CDR3 has 18 residues.

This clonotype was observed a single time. CDR3 protein: CASRKQGAAAEQYF. The CDR3, as DNA: TGTGCCAGCAGAAAACAGGGGGCTGCTGCCGAGCAGTACTTC. The chain is built from TRBV3-1 and TRBJ2-7; 9 bases line up with TRBD1. The germline V gene encodes CDR1 LGHDT and CDR2 YNNKEL (reference sequence). The V gene end was trimmed by 6 bases and the J gene end by 6 bases; junction bases not matched to a gene: 9. The CDR3 has 14 amino acids.

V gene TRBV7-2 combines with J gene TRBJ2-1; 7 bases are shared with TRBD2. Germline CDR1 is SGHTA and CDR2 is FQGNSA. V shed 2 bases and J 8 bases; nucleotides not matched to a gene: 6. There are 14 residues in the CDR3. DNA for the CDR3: TGTGCCAGCAGCTTAAATCTAGCGGCCGATGAGCAGTTCTTC. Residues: CASSLNLAADEQFF.

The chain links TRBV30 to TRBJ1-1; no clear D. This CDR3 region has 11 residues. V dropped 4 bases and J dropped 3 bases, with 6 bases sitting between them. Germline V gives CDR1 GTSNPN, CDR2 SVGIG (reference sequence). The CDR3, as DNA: TGTGCCTGGACAGATTACACTGAAGCTTTCTTT. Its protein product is CAWTDYTEAFF.

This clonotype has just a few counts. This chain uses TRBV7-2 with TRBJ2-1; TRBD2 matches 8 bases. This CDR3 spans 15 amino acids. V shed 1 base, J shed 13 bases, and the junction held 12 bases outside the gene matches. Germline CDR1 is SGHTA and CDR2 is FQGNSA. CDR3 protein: CASSLELAGYTPQFF. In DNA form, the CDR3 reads TGTGCCAGCAGCTTAGAGTTAGCGGGATATACCCCCCAGTTCTTC.

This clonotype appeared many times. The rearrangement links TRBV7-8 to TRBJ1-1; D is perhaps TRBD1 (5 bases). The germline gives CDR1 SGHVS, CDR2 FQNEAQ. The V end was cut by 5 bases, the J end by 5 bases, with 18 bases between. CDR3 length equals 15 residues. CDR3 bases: TGTGCCAGCAGCCCCCTTATTGGGGCGGCGACTGAAGCTTTCTTT. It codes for CASSPLIGAATEAFF.

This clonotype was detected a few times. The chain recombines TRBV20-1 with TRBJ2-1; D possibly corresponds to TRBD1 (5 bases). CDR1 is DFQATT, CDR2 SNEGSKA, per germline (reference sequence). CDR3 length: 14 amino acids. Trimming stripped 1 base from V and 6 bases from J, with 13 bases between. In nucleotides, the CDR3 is TGCAGTGCTAGAGGCCAGGGTCCTGGCAATGAGCAGTTCTTC. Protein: CSARGQGPGNEQFF.

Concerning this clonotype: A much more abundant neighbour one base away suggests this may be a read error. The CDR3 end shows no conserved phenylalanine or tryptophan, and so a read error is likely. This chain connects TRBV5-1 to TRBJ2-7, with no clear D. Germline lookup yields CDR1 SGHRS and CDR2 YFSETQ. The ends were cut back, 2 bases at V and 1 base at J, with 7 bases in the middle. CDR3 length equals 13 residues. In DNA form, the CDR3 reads TGCGCCAGCAGCTTAGTTTCTTCCTACGAGCAGTACCTC. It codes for CASSLVSSYEQYL.

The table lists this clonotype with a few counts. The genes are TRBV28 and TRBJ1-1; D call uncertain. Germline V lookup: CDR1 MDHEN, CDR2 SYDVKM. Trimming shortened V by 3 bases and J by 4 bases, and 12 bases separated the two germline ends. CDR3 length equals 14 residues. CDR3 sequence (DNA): TGTGCCAGCAGTTTCACGTTTAGGACCACTGAAGCTTTCTTT. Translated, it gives CASSFTFRTTEAFF.

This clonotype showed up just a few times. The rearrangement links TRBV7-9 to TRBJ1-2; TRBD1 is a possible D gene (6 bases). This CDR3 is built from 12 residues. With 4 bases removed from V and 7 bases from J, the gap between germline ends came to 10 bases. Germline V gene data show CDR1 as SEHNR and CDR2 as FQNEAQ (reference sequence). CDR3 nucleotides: TGTGCCAGCAGCTCACAGGGACCTGGCTACACCTTC. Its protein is CASSSQGPGYTF.

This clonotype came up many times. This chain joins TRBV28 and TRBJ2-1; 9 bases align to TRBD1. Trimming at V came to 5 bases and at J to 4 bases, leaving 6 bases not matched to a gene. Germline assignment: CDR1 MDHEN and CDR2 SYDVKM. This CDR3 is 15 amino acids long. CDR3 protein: CASSAPGQGYNEQFF. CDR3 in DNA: TGTGCCAGCAGTGCCCCGGGACAGGGTTACAATGAGCAGTTCTTC.

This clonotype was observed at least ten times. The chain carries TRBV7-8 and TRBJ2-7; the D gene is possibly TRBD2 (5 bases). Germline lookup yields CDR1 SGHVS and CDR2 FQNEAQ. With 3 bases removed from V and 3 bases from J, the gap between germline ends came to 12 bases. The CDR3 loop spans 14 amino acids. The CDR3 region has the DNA TGTGCCAGCAGCTTGAGCGACTACAACTACGAGCAGTACTTC. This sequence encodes CASSLSDYNYEQYF. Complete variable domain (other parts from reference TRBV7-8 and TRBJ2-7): GAGVSQSPRYKVAKRGQDVALRCDPISGHVSLFWYQQALGQGPEFLTYFQNEAQLDKSGLPSDRFFAERPEGSVSTLKIQRTQQEDSAVYLCASSLSDYNYEQYFGPGTRLTVT.

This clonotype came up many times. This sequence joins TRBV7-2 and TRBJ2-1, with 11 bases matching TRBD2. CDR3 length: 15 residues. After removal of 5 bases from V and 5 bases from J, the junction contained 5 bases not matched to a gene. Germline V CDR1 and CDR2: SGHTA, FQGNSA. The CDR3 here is CASSIGTSGNNEQFF. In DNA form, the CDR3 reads TGTGCCAGCAGCATCGGGACTAGCGGAAACAATGAGCAGTTCTTC.

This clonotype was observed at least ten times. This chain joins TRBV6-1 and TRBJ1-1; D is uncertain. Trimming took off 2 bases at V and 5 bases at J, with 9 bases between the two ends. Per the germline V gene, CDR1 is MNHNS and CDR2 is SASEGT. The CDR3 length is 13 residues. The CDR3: CASSEILGTEAFF. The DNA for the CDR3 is TGTGCCAGCAGTGAAATCTTGGGGACTGAAGCTTTCTTT.

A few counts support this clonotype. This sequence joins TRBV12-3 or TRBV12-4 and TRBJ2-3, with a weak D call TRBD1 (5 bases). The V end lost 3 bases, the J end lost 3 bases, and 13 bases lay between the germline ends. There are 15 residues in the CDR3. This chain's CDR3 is CASSLQGSRTDTQYF. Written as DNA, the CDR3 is TGTGCCAGCAGTTTGCAGGGATCGAGGACAGATACGCAGTATTTT.

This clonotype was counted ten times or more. CDR3 in DNA: TGCAGTGCTACCAGACTAGCGGGAGGATACAATGAGCAGTTCTTC. This codes for CSATRLAGGYNEQFF. The V and J genes are TRBV20-1 and TRBJ2-1; 13 positions match TRBD2. The V segment lost 4 bases and the J segment 4 bases; nucleotides outside the gene matches: 4. Germline V CDR1 and CDR2: DFQATT, SNEGSKA (reference sequence). The CDR3 has 15 amino acids.